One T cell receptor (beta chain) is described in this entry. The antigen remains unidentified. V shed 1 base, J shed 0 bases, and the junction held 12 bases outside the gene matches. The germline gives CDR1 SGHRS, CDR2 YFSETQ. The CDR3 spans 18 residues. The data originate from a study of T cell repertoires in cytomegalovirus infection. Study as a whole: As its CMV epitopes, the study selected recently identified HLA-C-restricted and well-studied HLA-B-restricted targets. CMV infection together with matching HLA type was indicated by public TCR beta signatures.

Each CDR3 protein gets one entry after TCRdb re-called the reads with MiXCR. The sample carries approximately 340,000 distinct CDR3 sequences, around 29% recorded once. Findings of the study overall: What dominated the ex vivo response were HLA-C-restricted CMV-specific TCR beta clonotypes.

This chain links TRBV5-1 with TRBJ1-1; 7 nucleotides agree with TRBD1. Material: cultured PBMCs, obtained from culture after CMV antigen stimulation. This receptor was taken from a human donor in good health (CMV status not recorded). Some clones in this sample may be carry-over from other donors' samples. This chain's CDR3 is CASSLTLTGRRVNTEAFF. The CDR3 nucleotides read TGCGCCAGCAGCTTGACCCTGACAGGGCGTCGGGTGAACACTGAAGCTTTCTTT.